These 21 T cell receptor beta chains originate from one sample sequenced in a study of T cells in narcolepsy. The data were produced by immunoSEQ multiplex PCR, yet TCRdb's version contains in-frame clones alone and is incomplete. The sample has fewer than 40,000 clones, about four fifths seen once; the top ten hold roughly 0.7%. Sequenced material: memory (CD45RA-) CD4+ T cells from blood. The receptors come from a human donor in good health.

CDR3: CASSLGPLETQYF. In DNA form, the CDR3 reads TGTGCCAGCAGCTTAGGCCCCTTAGAGACCCAGTACTTC. The rearrangement joins TRBV7-2 to TRBJ2-5; D is ambiguous. Per the germline V gene, CDR1 is SGHTA and CDR2 is FQGNSA. The CDR3 has 13 amino acids. V shed 1 base and J shed 4 bases, with 7 bases lying between them.

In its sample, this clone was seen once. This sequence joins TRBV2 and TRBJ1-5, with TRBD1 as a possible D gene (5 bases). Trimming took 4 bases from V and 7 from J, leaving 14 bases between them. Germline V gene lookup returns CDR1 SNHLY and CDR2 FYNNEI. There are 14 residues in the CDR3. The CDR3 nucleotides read TGTGCCAGCAGTGGTGGGGGATCGACCCAGCCCCAGCATTTT. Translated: CASSGGGSTQPQHF.

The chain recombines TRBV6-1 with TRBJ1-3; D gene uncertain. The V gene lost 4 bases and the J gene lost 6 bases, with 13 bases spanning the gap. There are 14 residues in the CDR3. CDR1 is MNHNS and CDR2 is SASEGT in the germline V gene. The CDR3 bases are TGTGCCAGCAGTGCCACCCTTCCGACAAACACCATATATTTT. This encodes CASSATLPTNTIYF.

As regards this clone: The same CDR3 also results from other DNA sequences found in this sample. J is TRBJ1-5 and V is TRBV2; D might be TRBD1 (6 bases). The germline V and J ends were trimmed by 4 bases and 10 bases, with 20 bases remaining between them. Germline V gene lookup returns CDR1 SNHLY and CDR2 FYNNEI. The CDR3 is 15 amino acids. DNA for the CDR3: TGTGCCAGCAGTGTAAACAGGGTACCGGAGGAACCCCAGCATTTT. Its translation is CASSVNRVPEEPQHF.

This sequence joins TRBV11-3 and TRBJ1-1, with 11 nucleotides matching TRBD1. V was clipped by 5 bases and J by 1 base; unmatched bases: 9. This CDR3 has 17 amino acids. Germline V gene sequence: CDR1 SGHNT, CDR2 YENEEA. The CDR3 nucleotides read TGTGCCAGCAGCCAAGGACAGGGGGCGCCGGGGAACACTGAAGCTTTCTTT. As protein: CASSQGQGAPGNTEAFF.

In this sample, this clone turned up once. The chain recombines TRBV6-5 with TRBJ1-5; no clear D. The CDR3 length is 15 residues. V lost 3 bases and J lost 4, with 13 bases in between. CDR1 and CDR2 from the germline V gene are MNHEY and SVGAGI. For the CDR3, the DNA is TGTGCCAGCAGTTATAGTAGCGGTCAGAATCAGCCCCAGCATTTT. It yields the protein CASSYSSGQNQPQHF.

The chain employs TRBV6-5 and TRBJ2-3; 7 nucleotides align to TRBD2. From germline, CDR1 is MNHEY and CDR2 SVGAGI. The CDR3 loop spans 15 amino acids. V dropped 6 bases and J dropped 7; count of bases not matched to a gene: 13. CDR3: CASSPPGGLLYTQYF. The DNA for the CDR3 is TGTGCCAGCAGCCCTCCCGGGGGGTTATTATATACGCAGTATTTT.

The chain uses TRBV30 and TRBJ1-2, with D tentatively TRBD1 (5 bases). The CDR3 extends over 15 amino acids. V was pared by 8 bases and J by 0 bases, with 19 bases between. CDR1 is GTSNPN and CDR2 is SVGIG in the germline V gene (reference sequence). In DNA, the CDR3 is TGTGCCGGGGGGGAGGGAGGGCTAGCTAACTATGGCTACACCTTC. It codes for CAGGEGGLANYGYTF.

CDR3 sequence reads: CASSFMFGGANVLTF. For the CDR3, the DNA is TGTGCCAGCAGTTTTATGTTTGGTGGGGCCAACGTCCTGACTTTC. V and J are TRBV27 and TRBJ2-6, with unresolved D. Trimming cost V 3 bases and J 3 bases, with 9 bases left between them. The CDR3 is made up of 15 amino acids. Germline-derived CDR1 and CDR2 are MNHEY and SMNVEV (reference sequence).

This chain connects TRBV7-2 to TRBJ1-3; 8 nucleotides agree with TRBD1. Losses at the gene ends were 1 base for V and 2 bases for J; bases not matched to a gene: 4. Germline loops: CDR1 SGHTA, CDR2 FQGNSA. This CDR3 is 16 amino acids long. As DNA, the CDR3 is TGTACCAGCAGCTTAGGACAGGGGTGGGCTGGAAACACCATATATTTT. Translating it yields CTSSLGQGWAGNTIYF.

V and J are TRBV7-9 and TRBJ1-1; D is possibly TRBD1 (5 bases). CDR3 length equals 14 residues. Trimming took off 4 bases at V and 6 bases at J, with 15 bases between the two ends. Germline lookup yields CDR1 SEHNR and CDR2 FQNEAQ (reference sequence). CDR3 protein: CASSSDNRSPEAFF. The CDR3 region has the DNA TGTGCCAGCAGCTCGGACAACCGTAGCCCTGAAGCTTTCTTT.

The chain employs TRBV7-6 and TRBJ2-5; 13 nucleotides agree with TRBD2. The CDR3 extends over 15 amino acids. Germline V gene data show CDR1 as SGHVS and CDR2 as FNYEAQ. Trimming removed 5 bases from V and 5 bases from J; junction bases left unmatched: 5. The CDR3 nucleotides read TGTGCCAGCAGCCTAACTAGCGGGGGGGGCGAGACCCAGTACTTC. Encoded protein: CASSLTSGGGETQYF.

The CDR3 sequence: CASNRKGGTEAFF. CDR3 nucleotide sequence: TGTGCCAGCAATCGAAAAGGGGGGACTGAAGCTTTCTTT. The chain recombines TRBV6-6 with TRBJ1-1, with a weak D call TRBD1 (6 bases). Trimming cost V 7 bases and J 5 bases, with 14 bases left between them. This CDR3 has 13 residues. In germline, CDR1 is MNHNY, CDR2 SVGAGI (reference sequence).

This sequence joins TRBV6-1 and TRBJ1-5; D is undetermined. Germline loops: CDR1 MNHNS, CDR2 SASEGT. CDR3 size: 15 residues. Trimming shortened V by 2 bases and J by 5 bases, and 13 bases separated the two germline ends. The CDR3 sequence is CASSEREYPDQPQHF. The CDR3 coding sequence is TGTGCCAGCAGTGAACGGGAATACCCCGATCAGCCCCAGCATTTT.

The CDR3 region is CASSLVRNTEAFF. Written as DNA, the CDR3 is TGTGCCAGCAGCTTGGTCAGAAACACTGAAGCTTTCTTT. The rearrangement joins TRBV5-8 to TRBJ1-1; unclear D gene. Trimming removed 0 bases at V and 2 bases at J, with 5 bases between. The germline V gene encodes CDR1 SGHTS and CDR2 YDEGEE. The CDR3 spans 13 residues.

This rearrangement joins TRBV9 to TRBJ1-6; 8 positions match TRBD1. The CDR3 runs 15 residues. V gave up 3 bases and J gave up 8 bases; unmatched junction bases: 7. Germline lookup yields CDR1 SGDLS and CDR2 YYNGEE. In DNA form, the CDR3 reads TGTGCCAGCAGCGAAAGACAGGGGAGAGATTCACCCCTCCACTTT. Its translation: CASSERQGRDSPLHF. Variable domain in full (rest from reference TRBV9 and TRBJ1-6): DSGVTQTPKHLITATGQRVTLRCSPRSGDLSVYWYQQSLDQGLQFLIQYYNGEERAKGNILERFSAQQFPDLHSELNLSSLELGDSALYFCASSERQGRDSPLHFGNGTRLTVT.

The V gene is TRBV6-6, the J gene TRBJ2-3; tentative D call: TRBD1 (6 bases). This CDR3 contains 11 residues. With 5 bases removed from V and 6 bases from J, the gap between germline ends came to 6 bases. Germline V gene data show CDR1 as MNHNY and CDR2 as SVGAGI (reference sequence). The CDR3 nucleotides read TGTGCCAGCAGTGACAGGGATACGCAGTATTTT. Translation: CASSDRDTQYF.

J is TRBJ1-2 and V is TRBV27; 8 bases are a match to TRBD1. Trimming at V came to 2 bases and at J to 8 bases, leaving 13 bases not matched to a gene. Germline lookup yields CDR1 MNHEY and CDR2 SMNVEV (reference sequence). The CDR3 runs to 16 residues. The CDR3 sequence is CASSLRGTGGIWGYTF. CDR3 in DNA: TGTGCCAGCAGTTTAAGGGGAACAGGGGGAATTTGGGGCTACACCTTC.

The CDR3 DNA reads TGTGCCAGCAGCGAGACAGGGGTTGCTGGAAACACCATATATTTT. This translates into CASSETGVAGNTIYF. The J gene is TRBJ1-3, the V gene TRBV7-7, with 8 bases that match TRBD1. J gave up 2 bases and V 5 bases, and 5 bases lay outside the gene matches. There are 15 residues in the CDR3. Looked up from germline, CDR1 is SSHAT and CDR2 is FNYEAQ (reference sequence).

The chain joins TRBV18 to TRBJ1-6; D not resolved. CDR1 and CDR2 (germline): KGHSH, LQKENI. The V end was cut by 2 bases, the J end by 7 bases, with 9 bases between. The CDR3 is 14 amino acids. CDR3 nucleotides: TGTGCCAGCTCACCAGAACGGAGAAATTCACCCCTCCACTTT. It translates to CASSPERRNSPLHF. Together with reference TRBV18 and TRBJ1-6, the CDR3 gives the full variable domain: NAGVMQNPRHLVRRRGQEARLRCSPMKGHSHVYWYRQLPEEGLKFMVYLQKENIIDESGMPKERFSAEFPKEGPSILRIQQVVRGDSAAYFCASSPERRNSPLHFGNGTRLTVT.

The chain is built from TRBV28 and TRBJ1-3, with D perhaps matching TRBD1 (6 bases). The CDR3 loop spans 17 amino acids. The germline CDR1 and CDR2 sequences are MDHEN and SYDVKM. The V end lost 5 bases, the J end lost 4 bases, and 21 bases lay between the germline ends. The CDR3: CASSPPDRPTGGNTIYF. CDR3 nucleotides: TGTGCCAGCAGTCCGCCTGACAGACCTACAGGGGGAAACACCATATATTTT.